These 6 T cell receptor beta chains originate from one sample sequenced in a study of CD8+ T cells in alopecia areata. RNA extraction and reverse transcription yielded cDNA as sequencing template. Some clones are missing from TCRdb's copy, which holds only in-frame ones; the method was immunoSEQ multiplex PCR. This sample has about 150,000 clones, with more than 45% found just once. The specimen sequenced was CD4+ T cells sorted from blood. The origin of the receptors is a human donor with alopecia areata.

This sequence joins TRBV28 and TRBJ2-5; 7 positions agree with TRBD1. The trim removed 4 bases at V and 5 bases at J, leaving 10 bases unmatched. Germline lookup yields CDR1 MDHEN and CDR2 SYDVKM. This CDR3 is built from 15 residues. The chain's CDR3 is CASSSTGDQRETQYF. The CDR3, as DNA: TGTGCCAGCAGTTCAACAGGGGATCAAAGGGAGACCCAGTACTTC.

This clone is a singleton in its sample. This rearrangement joins TRBV25-1 to TRBJ2-7; tentatively, D is TRBD1 (5 bases). Germline V gene lookup returns CDR1 MGHDK and CDR2 SYGVNS. With 3 bases removed from V and 2 bases from J, the gap between germline ends came to 14 bases. The CDR3 contains 15 residues. The CDR3 DNA reads TGTGCCAGCAGTGATTATACAGGCCCCCCCTACGAGCAGTACTTC. Residues: CASSDYTGPPYEQYF.

The chain combines TRBV7-9 with TRBJ2-4; no clear D gene. Germline-derived CDR1 and CDR2 are SEHNR and FQNEAQ (reference sequence). The CDR3 has 12 residues. The V gene lost 4 bases and the J gene lost 2 bases, with 3 bases spanning the gap. The CDR3 DNA sequence: TGTGCCAGCAGCTCGCCCAAAAACATTCAGTACTTC. Encoded protein: CASSSPKNIQYF.

The chain recombines TRBV29-1 with TRBJ1-5; TRBD1 might be the D (5 bases). V lost 6 bases, J lost 7 bases, and 19 bases lay in between. CDR3 length: 14 amino acids. Germline lookup yields CDR1 SQVTM and CDR2 ANQGSEA. The CDR3, as DNA: TGCAGCGTCCGGGACCGGGGGATGGGGCAGCCCCAGCATTTT. As protein: CSVRDRGMGQPQHF.

This chain links TRBV5-1 with TRBJ1-2; D possibly corresponds to TRBD1 (5 bases). Germline CDR1 is SGHRS and CDR2 is YFSETQ. Trimming took off 2 bases at V and 2 bases at J, with 10 bases between the two ends. This CDR3 region has 14 residues. The CDR3 here is CASSFIGDNYGYTF. DNA for the CDR3: TGCGCCAGCAGCTTCATAGGGGACAACTATGGCTACACCTTC.

The rearrangement joins TRBV27 to TRBJ2-7, with D possibly TRBD1 on 7 matching bases. The germline CDR1 and CDR2 sequences are MNHEY and SMNVEV (reference sequence). The CDR3 contains 15 residues. V dropped 6 bases and J dropped 2 bases, with 17 bases sitting between them. CDR3 bases: TGTGCCAGCAGCCCAGTGGGAGGACAGGCCTACGAGCAGTACTTC. Translation: CASSPVGGQAYEQYF.